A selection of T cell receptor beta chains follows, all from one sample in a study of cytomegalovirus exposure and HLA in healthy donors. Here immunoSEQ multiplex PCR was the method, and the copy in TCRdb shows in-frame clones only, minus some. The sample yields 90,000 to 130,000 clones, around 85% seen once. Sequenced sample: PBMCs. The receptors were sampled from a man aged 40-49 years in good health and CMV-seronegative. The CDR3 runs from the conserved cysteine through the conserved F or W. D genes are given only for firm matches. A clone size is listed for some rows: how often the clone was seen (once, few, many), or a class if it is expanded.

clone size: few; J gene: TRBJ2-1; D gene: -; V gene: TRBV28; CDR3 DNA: TGTGCCAGCAGCCCTAGCCCCCGGTCCTACAATGAGCAGTTCTTC; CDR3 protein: CASSPSPRSYNEQFF
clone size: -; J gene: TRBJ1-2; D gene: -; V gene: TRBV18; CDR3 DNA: TGTGCCAGCTCACCAGAGGACAGCGCCCAAGGTGGCTACACCTTC; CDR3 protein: CASSPEDSAQGGYTF
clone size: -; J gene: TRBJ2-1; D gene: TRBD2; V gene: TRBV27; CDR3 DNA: TGTGCCAGCAGTGTTTACAGCGCTAGCGGGGGCTCCTACAATGAGCAGTTCTTC; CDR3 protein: CASSVYSASGGSYNEQFF
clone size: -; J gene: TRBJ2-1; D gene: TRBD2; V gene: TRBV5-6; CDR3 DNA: TGTGCCAGCAGCCTAGGGACTAGCGGGTGGAATGAGCAGTTCTTC; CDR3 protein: CASSLGTSGWNEQFF
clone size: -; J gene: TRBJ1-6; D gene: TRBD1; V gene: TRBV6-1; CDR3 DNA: TGTGCCAGCAGTGAAGGGACAGGGGAAAGAAATTCACCCCTCCACTTT; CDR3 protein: CASSEGTGERNSPLHF
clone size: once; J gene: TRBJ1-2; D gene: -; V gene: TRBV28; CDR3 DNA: TGTGCCAGCAGTTTGACCCCCGGGGGGGGCGACTATGGCTACACCTTC; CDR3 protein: CASSLTPGGGDYGYTF
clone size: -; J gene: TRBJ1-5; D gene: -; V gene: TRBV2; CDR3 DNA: TGTGCCAGCAGTGGACAAGGGGTTTTGAGCAATCAGCCCCAGCATTTT; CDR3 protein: CASSGQGVLSNQPQHF
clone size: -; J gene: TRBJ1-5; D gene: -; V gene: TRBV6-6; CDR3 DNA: TGTGCCAGCAGAATACAGGGTAGCGAGCCCCAGCATTTT; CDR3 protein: CASRIQGSEPQHF
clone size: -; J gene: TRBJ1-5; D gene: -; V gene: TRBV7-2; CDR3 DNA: TGTGCCAGCAGCTTTGGGACGGGGAGGCAGCATTTT; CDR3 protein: CASSFGTGRQHF
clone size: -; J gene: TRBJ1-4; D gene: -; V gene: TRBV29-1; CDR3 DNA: TGCAGCGTTGCCACCCAGACGGGAAAACTGTTTTTT; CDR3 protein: CSVATQTGKLFF
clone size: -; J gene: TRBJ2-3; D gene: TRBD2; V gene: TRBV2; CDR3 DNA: TGTGCCAGCAGTGCGGGGGGGGAGGATACGCAGTATTTT; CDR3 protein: CASSAGGEDTQYF
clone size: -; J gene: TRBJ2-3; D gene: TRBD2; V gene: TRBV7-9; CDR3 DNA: TGTGCCAGCAGCCTGGGACTAGCGGGGGCCACTAGCACAGATACGCAGTATTTT; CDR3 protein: CASSLGLAGATSTDTQYF
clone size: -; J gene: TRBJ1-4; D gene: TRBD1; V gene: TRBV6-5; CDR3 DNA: TGTGCCAGCAGGGAGGGGTGGACAGGGGACGAAAAACTGTTTTTT; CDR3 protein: CASREGWTGDEKLFF
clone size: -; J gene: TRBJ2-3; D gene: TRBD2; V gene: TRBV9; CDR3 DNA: TGTGCCAGCAGCGTAGCTGTGGCTAGCGGGGCCGATACGCAGTATTTT; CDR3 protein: CASSVAVASGADTQYF
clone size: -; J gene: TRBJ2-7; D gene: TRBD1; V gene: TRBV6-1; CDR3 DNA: TGTGCCAGCAGAGGACAGGGTGGCTACGAGCAGTACTTC; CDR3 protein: CASRGQGGYEQYF
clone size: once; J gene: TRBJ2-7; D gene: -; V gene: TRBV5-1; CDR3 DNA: TGCGCCAGCAGCGCCGGGTTCTCCTCTATTACCTACGAGCAGTACTTC; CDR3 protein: CASSAGFSSITYEQYF
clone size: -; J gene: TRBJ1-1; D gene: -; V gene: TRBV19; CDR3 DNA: TGTGCCAGTAGTATATCCCAGGCGGGTACTCAGGGCCGGGGAGGTGAAGCTTTCTTT; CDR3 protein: CASSISQAGTQGRGGEAFF
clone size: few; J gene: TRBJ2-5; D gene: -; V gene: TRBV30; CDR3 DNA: TGTGCCTGGAGTAGGGGGGGGGAGACCCAGTACTTC; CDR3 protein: CAWSRGGETQYF
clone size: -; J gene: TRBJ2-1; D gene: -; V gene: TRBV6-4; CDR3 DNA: TGTGCCAGTGGGGGGGGCCCTGGTCATGAGCAGTTCTTC; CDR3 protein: CASGGGPGHEQFF
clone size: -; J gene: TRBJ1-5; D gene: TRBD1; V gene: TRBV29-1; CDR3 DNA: TGCAGCGTTTGGACAGGCAATAGCAATCAGCCCCAGCATTTT; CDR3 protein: CSVWTGNSNQPQHF
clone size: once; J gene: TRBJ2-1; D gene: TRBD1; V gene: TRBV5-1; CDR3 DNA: TGCGCCAGCAGCTTACGGACAGGGGGCATCGGTGAGCAGTTCTTC; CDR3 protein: CASSLRTGGIGEQFF
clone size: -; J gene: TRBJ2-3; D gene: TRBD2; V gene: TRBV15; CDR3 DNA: TGTGCCACCAGCGGAAGACTAGCGGGGTACCCACAGGGTACGCAGTATTTT; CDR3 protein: CATSGRLAGYPQGTQYF
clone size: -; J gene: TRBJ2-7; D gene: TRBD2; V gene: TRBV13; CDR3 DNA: TGTGCCAGCAGCTTAGACGGGGGGGACTACGAGCAGTACTTC; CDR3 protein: CASSLDGGDYEQYF
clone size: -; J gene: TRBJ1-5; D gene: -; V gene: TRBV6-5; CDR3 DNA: TGTGCCAGCAGGACCAACAGGGTGGGCAATCAGCCCCAGCATTTT; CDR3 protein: CASRTNRVGNQPQHF
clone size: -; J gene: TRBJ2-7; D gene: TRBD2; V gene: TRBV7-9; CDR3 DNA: TGTGCCAGCAGCTCGGGGGGGGCTGGCAGGGCTAGCTCCTACGAGCAGTACTTC; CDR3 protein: CASSSGGAGRASSYEQYF
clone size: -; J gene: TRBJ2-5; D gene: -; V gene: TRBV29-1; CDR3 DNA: TGCAGCGTCCTCCCGGGACTCAACTCCCAAGAGACCCAGTACTTC; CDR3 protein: CSVLPGLNSQETQYF
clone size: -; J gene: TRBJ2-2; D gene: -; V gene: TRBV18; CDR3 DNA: TGTGCCAGCTCGCCTGCAGGGAGGTTGAACACCGGGGAGCTGTTTTTT; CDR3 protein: CASSPAGRLNTGELFF
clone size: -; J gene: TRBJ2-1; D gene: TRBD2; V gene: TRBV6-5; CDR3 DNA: TGTGCCAGCAGCAAGCGGGGGCCATGGAATGAGCAGTTCTTC; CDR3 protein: CASSKRGPWNEQFF
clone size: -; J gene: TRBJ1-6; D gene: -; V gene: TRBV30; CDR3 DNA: TGTGCCTGGAACCCCGGGGCAGGGGAGAATTCACCCCTCCACTTT; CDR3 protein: CAWNPGAGENSPLHF